Below are 2 T cell receptor beta chains sequenced from a single sample in a study of neoadjuvant nivolumab and ipilimumab in lung cancer. TCRdb's table, derived via immunoSEQ multiplex PCR, lists solely in-frame clones and lacks some. The sample has about 1,900 clones; about 84% are singletons. The source was tumor tissue, collected before neoadjuvant nivolumab, alone or with ipilimumab. Every receptor here comes from an adult with non-small cell lung cancer.

The gene calls are TRBV5-1 and TRBJ2-1, with TRBD2 matching 7 bases. Unmatched junction bases numbered 10, after V lost 2 bases and J lost 2 bases. The CDR3 is 17 residues long. CDR1 is SGHRS, CDR2 YFSETQ, per germline. The CDR3 region is CASSLNRSGITYNEQFF. CDR3 DNA: TGCGCCAGCAGCTTAAACCGAAGCGGGATAACCTACAATGAGCAGTTCTTC.

The genes are TRBV7-3 and TRBJ1-2, with 7 positions matching TRBD1. In germline, CDR1 is SGHTA, CDR2 FQGTGA. CDR3 length equals 15 residues. J lost 4 bases, V lost 2 bases, and 7 bases had no gene match. In DNA, the CDR3 is TGTGCCAGCAGCTTAGGACCGGACAGGCGCTATGGCTACACCTTC. It is translated as CASSLGPDRRYGYTF.